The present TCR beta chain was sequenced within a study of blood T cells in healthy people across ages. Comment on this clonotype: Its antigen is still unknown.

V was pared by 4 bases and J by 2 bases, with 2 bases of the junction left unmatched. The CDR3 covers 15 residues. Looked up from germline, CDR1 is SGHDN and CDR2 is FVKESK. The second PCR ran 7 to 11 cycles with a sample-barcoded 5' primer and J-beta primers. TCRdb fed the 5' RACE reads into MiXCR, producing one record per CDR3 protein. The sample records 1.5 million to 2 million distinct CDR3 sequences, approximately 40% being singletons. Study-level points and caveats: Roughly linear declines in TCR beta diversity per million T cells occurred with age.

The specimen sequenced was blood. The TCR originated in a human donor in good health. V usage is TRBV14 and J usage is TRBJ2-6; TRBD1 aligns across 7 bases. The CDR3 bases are TGTGCCAGCAGCCGCGGACAGGCTGGGGCCAACGTCCTGACTTTC. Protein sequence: CASSRGQAGANVLTF.